The following is a T cell receptor (beta chain) sequence with its context. The antigen remains unidentified. The TCR cDNA carried a universal primer site and UMIs from 5'RACE template switching. MiXCR was run by TCRdb on the 5' RACE reads, yielding one entry per CDR3 protein. The sample records roughly 330,000 distinct CDR3 sequences, around 7% being singletons. These data originate in a study of T cells after yellow fever vaccination. Across the study: Low-cell-number fractions underwent preparation using SMART-Seq v4 Ultra Low Input.

General study points: Among all clonotypes, a small share was observed in both CD4 and CD8 compartments. A large majority of primary-vaccination clones showed up again after the booster (approximately 96% CD4, around 90% CD8).

The TCR comes from a young man who received the YFV17D yellow fever vaccine. The specimen comprised PBMCs, sampled 35 to 50 days after the first yellow fever vaccination.

In DNA form, the CDR3 reads TGCGCCAGCAGCCAAGCTCCTATGAACACTGAAGCTTTCTTT. The encoded protein is CASSQAPMNTEAFF. The chain couples TRBV4-1 to TRBJ1-1; unclear D gene. The CDR3 consists of 14 residues. V dropped 1 base and J dropped 0 bases, with 6 bases sitting between them. Germline lookup yields CDR1 MGHRA and CDR2 YSYEKL.